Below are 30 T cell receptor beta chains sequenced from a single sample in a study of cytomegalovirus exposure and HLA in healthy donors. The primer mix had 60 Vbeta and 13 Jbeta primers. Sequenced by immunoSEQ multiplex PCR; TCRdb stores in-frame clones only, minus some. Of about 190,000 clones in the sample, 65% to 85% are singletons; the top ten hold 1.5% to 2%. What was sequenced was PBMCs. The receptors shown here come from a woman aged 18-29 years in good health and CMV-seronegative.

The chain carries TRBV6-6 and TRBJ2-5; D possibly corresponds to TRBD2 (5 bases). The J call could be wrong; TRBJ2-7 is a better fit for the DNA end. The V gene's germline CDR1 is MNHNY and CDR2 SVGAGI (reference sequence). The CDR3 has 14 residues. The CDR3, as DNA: TGTGCCAGCAGTTACGACGAGGGTCGGTACGAGCAGTACTTC. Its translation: CASSYDEGRYEQYF.

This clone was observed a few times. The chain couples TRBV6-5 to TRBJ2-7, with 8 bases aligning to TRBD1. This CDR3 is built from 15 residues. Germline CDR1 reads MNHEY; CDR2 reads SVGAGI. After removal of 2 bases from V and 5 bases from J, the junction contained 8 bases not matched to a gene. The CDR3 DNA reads TGTGCCAGCAGTTACGGGGGACAGGCCCGGGACGAGCAGTACTTC. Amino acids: CASSYGGQARDEQYF.

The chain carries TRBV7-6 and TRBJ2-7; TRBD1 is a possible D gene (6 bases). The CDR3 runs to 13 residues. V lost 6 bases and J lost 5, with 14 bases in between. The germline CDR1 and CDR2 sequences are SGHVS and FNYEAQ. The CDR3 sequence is CASRGTGLDEQYF. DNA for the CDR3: TGTGCCAGCAGGGGAACAGGGTTGGACGAGCAGTACTTC.

In DNA form, the CDR3 reads TGCAGCGTTGACCCAGGGGCGGGAAACATTCAGTACTTC. Amino acids: CSVDPGAGNIQYF. The chain couples TRBV29-1 to TRBJ2-4; D might be TRBD1 (6 bases). Germline CDR1 SQVTM, CDR2 ANQGSEA. V was trimmed by 3 bases and J by 6 bases, leaving 12 bases between them. The CDR3 contains 13 residues.

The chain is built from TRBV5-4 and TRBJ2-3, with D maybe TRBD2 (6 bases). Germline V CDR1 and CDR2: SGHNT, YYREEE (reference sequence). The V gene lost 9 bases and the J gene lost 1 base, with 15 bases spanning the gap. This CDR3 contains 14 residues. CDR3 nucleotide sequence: TGTGCCACCGAGGGCAGGGAGGGCACAGATACGCAGTATTTT. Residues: CATEGREGTDTQYF. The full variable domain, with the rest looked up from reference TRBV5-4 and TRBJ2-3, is ETGVTQSPTHLIKTRGQQVTLRCSSQSGHNTVSWYQQALGQGPQFIFQYYREEENGRGNFPPRFSGLQFPNYSSELNVNALELDDSALYLCATEGREGTDTQYFGPGTRLTVL.

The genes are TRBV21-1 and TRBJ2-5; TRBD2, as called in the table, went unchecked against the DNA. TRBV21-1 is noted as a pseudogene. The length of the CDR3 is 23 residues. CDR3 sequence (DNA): TGTGCCAGCAGCAAATGCCTCCCCGAAGGACAGGTTTTACTAGCGGGAGATAAAGAGACCCAGTACTTC. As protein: CASSKCLPEGQVLLAGDKETQYF.

The DNA of the CDR3 is TGCAGCGTCCGAATCGCAGGGGAGCCGAACACTGAAGCTTTCTTT. It translates to CSVRIAGEPNTEAFF. The chain uses TRBV29-1 and TRBJ1-1; weak D call: TRBD1 (6 bases). The CDR3 contains 15 residues. The ends were cut back, 6 bases at V and 1 base at J, with 18 bases in the middle. Germline V CDR1 and CDR2: SQVTM, ANQGSEA.

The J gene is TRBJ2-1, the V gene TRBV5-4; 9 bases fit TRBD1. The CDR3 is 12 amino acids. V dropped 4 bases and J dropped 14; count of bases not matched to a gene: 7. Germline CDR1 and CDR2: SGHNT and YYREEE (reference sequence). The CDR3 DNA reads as TGTGCCAGCAGCCCCGGGGACAGGGAAAAGTTCTTC. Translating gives CASSPGDREKFF.

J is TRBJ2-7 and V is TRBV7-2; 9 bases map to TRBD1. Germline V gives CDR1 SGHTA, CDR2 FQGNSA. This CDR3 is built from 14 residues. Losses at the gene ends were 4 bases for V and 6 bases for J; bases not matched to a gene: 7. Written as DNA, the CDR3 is TGTGCCAGCAGCTCACCCCGGGACAGGGCCGAGCAGTACTTC. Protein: CASSSPRDRAEQYF. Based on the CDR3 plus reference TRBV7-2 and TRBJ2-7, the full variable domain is GAGVSQSPSNKVTEKGKDVELRCDPISGHTALYWYRQSLGQGLEFLIYFQGNSAPDKSGLPSDRFSAERTGGSVSTLTIQRTQQEDSAVYLCASSSPRDRAEQYFGPGTRLTVT.

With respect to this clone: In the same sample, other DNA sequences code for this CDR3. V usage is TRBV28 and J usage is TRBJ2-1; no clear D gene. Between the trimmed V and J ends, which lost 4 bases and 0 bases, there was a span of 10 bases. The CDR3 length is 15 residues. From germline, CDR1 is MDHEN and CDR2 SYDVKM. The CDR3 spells CASSSSGSSYNEQFF. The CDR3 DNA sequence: TGTGCCAGCAGTTCTTCAGGTAGCTCCTACAATGAGCAGTTCTTC. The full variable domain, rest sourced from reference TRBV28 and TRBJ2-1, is DVKVTQSSRYLVKRTGEKVFLECVQDMDHENMFWYRQDPGLGLRLIYFSYDVKMKEKGDIPEGYSVSREKKERFSLILESASTNQTSMYLCASSSSGSSYNEQFFGPGTRLTVL.

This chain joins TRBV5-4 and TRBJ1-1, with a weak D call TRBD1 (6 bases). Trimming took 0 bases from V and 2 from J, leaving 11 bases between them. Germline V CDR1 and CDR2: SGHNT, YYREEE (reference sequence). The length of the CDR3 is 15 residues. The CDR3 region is CASSLVRTANTEAFF. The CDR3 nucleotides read TGTGCCAGCAGCTTGGTTAGGACAGCAAACACTGAAGCTTTCTTT.

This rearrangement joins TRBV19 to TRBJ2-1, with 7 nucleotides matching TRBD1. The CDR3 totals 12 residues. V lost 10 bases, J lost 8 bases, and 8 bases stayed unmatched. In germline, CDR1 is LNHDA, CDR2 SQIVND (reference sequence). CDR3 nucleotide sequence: TGTGCCACTAGGGACAGCACGTATGAGCAGTTCTTC. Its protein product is CATRDSTYEQFF.

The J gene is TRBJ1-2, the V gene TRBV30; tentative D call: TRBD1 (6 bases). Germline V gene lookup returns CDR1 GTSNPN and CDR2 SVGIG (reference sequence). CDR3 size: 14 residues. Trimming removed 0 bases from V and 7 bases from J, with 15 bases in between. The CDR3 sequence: CAWSVGRGLGGYTF. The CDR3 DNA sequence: TGTGCCTGGAGTGTAGGAAGGGGGTTGGGTGGCTACACCTTC.

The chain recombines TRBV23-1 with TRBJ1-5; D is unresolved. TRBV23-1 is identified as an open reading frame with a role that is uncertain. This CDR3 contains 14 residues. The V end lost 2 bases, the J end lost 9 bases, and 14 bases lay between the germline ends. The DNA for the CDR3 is TGCGCCAGCAGTCAAGATCGGGGTTCAGGGCCCCAGCATTTT. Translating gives CASSQDRGSGPQHF.

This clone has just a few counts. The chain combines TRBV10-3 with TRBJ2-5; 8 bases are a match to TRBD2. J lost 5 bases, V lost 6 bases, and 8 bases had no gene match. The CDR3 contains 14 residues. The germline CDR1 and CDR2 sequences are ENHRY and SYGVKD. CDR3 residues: CAISEAGAVETQYF. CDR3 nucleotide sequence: TGTGCCATCAGCGAAGCGGGAGCAGTGGAGACCCAGTACTTC.

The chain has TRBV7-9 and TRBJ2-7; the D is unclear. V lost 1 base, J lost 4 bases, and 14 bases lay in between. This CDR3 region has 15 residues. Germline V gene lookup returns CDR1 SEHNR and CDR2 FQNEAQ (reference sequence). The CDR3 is CASSLEAGLTYEQYF. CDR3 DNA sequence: TGTGCCAGCAGCTTAGAGGCAGGCCTAACATACGAGCAGTACTTC.

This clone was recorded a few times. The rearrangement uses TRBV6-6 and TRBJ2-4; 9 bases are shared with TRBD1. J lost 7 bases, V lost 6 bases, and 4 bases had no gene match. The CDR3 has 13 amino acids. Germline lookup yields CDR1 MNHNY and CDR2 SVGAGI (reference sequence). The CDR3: CASSGGQGNIQYF. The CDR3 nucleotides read TGTGCCAGCAGCGGGGGACAGGGTAACATTCAGTACTTC.

The CDR3 DNA sequence: TGTGCCTGGAGACTAGCGGGAGGGAGAGATACGCAGTATTTT. Its protein product is CAWRLAGGRDTQYF. The V and J genes are TRBV30 and TRBJ2-3; 13 positions match TRBD2. J lost 5 bases, V lost 3 bases, and 2 bases had no gene match. The CDR3 runs to 14 residues. Germline V gene sequence: CDR1 GTSNPN, CDR2 SVGIG (reference sequence).

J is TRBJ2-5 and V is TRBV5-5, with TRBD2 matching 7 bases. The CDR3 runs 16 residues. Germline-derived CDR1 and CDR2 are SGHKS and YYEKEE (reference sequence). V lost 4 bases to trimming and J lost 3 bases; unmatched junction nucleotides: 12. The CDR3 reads CASSPRTSRGEETQYF. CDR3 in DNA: TGTGCCAGCAGCCCACGGACCTCCCGGGGGGAAGAGACCCAGTACTTC. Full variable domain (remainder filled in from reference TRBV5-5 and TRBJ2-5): DAGVTQSPTHLIKTRGQQVTLRCSPISGHKSVSWYQQVLGQGPQFIFQYYEKEERGRGNFPDRFSARQFPNYSSELNVNALLLGDSALYLCASSPRTSRGEETQYFGPGTRLLVL.

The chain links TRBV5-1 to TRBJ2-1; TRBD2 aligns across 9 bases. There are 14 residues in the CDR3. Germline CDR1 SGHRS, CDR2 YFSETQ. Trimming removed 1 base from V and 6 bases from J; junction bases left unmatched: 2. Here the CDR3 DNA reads TGCGCCAGCAGCTTGTCACTAGCGGGCAATGAGCAGTTCTTC. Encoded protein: CASSLSLAGNEQFF.

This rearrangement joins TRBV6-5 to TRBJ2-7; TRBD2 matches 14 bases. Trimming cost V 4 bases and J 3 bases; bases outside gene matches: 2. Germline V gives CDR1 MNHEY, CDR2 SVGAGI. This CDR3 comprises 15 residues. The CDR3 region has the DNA TGTGCCAGCAGTTCGGGACTAGCGGGGGTCTACGAGCAGTACTTC. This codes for CASSSGLAGVYEQYF.

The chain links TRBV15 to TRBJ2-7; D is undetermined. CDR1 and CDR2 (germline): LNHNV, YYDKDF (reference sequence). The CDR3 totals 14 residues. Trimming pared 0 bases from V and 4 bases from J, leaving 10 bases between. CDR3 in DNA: TGTGCCACCAGCAGAGATCATACAGATTACGAGCAGTACTTC. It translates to CATSRDHTDYEQYF.

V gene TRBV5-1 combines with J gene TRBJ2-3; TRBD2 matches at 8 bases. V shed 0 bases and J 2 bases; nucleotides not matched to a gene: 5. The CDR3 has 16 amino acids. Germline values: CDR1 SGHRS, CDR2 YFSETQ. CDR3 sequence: CASSLGTSGNTDTQYF. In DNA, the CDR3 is TGCGCCAGCAGCTTGGGAACTAGCGGTAACACAGATACGCAGTATTTT.

CDR3 nucleotides: TGTGCCAGCGGAGCTAGCGGGAGGTATTCCGGTGAGCAGTTCTTC. Protein: CASGASGRYSGEQFF. V gene TRBV6-1 combines with J gene TRBJ2-1; TRBD2 aligns across 11 bases. The germline V gene has CDR1 MNHNS and CDR2 SASEGT. The trim removed 8 bases at V and 9 bases at J, leaving 12 bases unmatched. This CDR3 contains 15 residues.

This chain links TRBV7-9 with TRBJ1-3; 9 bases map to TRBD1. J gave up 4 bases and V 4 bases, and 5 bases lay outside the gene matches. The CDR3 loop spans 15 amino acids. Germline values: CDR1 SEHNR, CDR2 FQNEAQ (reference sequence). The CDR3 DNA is TGTGCCAGCAGCTCTCGGACAGGGGCGGGAAACACCATATATTTT. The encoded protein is CASSSRTGAGNTIYF.

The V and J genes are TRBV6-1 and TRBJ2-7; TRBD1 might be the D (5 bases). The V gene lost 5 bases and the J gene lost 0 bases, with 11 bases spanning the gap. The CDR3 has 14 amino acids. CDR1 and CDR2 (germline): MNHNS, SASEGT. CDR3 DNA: TGTGCCAGCAGTTGGACACCCAGCTCCTACGAGCAGTACTTC. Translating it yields CASSWTPSSYEQYF.

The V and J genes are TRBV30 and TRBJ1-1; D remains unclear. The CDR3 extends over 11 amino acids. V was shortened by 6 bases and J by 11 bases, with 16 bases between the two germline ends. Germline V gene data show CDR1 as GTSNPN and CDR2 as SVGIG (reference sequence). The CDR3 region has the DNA TGTGCCTGTAAAGGCGGGCGTGAGGCTTTCTTT. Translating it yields CACKGGREAFF.

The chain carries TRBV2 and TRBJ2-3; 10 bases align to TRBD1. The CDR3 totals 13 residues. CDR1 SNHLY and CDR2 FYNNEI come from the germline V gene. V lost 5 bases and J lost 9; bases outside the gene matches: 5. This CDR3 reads CASSPGQGWTQYF. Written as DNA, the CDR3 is TGTGCCAGCAGTCCGGGACAGGGGTGGACGCAGTATTTT.

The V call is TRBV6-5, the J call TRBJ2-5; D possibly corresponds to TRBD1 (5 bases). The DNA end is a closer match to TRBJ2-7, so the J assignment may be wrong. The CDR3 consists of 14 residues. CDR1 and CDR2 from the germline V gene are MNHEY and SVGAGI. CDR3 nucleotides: TGTGCCAGCAGTTACGGTGGGCAGGGCTACGAGCAGTACTTC. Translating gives CASSYGGQGYEQYF.

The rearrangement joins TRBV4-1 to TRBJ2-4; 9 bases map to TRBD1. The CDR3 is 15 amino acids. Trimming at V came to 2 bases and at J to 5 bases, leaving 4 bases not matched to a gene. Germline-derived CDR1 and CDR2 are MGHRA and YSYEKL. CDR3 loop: CASSQWDREQNIQYF. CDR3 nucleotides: TGCGCCAGCAGCCAATGGGACAGGGAGCAAAACATTCAGTACTTC.